Following are 23 T cell receptor beta chains from one sample sequenced in a study of T-cell reconstitution after alpha-beta-depleted transplantation in children. The TCRbeta library incorporated unique molecular identifiers. MiXCR was run by TCRdb on the PCR reads, yielding one entry per CDR3 protein. This table holds a few hundred thousand distinct CDR3 sequences, about a tenth found once. This material consisted of PBMCs from the stem cell graft donor, taken from the stem cell graft. The receptors were gathered from a human donor who donated a stem cell graft to a child with acute myeloid leukemia.

This clonotype was seen many times. This rearrangement joins TRBV20-1 to TRBJ2-7; TRBD1 agrees at 9 bases. V was clipped by 2 bases and J by 5 bases; unmatched bases: 4. Germline V gene sequence: CDR1 DFQATT, CDR2 SNEGSKA (reference sequence). This CDR3 has 13 amino acids. CDR3 loop: CSARSGQGNEQYV. CDR3 DNA sequence: TGCAGTGCTAGATCGGGACAGGGTAACGAGCAGTACGTC.

The chain couples TRBV5-5 to TRBJ1-1; 12 bases fit TRBD1. From germline, CDR1 is SGHKS and CDR2 YYEKEE (reference sequence). Unmatched junction bases numbered 9, after V lost 4 bases and J lost 11 bases. The CDR3 totals 14 residues. The CDR3 reads CASSTGTGGARAFF. The CDR3 nucleotides read TGTGCCAGCAGCACCGGGACAGGGGGCGCGCGGGCTTTCTTT.

This chain uses TRBV15 with TRBJ2-5; TRBD2 matches 16 bases. The ends lost 5 bases at V and 1 base at J; junction bases unmatched: 13. Germline CDR1 and CDR2: LNHNV and YYDKDF (reference sequence). The CDR3 length is 20 residues. CDR3 nucleotide sequence: TGTGCCACCAGCGGCAGGGGGACTAGCGGGGGGGCTCCCTCCCAAGAGACCCAGTACTTC. Translating gives CATSGRGTSGGAPSQETQYF.

There are a few counts of this clonotype. The genes are TRBV7-2 and TRBJ1-6, with 8 bases lining up with TRBD1. Germline CDR1 SGHTA, CDR2 FQGNSA. The V gene end was trimmed by 8 bases and the J gene end by 8 bases; junction bases not matched to a gene: 8. This CDR3 has 14 residues. The CDR3 DNA reads as TGTGCCAGCGGACAACAGGGGGGTCATTCACCCCTCCACTTT. Its protein is CASGQQGGHSPLHF.

This clonotype was seen at least ten times. This chain connects TRBV29-1 to TRBJ2-1; 7 positions match TRBD2. The V gene end was trimmed by 6 bases and the J gene end by 4 bases; junction bases not matched to a gene: 6. Germline V gene lookup returns CDR1 SQVTM and CDR2 ANQGSEA. The CDR3 totals 13 residues. In nucleotides, the CDR3 is TGCAGCGTAGCGGGACGGTTATACAATGAGCAGTTCTTC. It translates to CSVAGRLYNEQFF.

In its sample, this clonotype was seen a few times. V is TRBV4-2 and J is TRBJ2-6, with D possibly being TRBD1 or TRBD2 (5 bases each). Looked up from germline, CDR1 is LGHNA and CDR2 is YNFKEQ. The CDR3 has 18 amino acids. The germline V and J ends were trimmed by 1 base and 3 bases, with 16 bases remaining between them. CDR3 region: CASSQVGRELSGANVLTF. The CDR3 DNA is TGTGCCAGCAGCCAAGTTGGCAGGGAGCTAAGTGGGGCCAACGTCCTGACTTTC.

This chain links TRBV10-3 with TRBJ2-5; a weak D match, TRBD1 (5 bases). This CDR3 spans 13 amino acids. CDR1 and CDR2 from the germline V gene are ENHRY and SYGVKD. V lost 2 bases, J lost 4 bases, and 8 bases lay in between. The CDR3 bases are TGTGCCATCAGTGAGAGTAGGGGAGAGACCCAGTACTTC. Its protein product is CAISESRGETQYF.

The chain links TRBV27 to TRBJ2-3, with D maybe TRBD1 (5 bases). The CDR3 consists of 15 residues. Germline loops: CDR1 MNHEY, CDR2 SMNVEV (reference sequence). V was trimmed by 5 bases and J by 0 bases, leaving 12 bases between them. The CDR3 nucleotides read TGTGCCAGCAGTAGATCGCCAGGGAGCACAGATACGCAGTATTTT. This translates into CASSRSPGSTDTQYF.

This clonotype came up a few times. CDR3 coding DNA: TGTGCCAGCAGTCGCCGGGACCGTGCCAATGAGCAGTTCTTC. Its translation: CASSRRDRANEQFF. The chain links TRBV6-1 to TRBJ2-1; tentatively, D is TRBD1 or TRBD2 (5 bases each). The germline gives CDR1 MNHNS, CDR2 SASEGT. The CDR3 extends over 14 amino acids. V shed 5 bases and J shed 6 bases, with 14 bases lying between them.

This clonotype was detected a few times. This chain joins TRBV27 and TRBJ1-2, with a tentative D call TRBD1 (6 bases). The CDR3 contains 15 residues. V lost 3 bases and J 3 bases, leaving 14 bases between the germline ends. Germline V gene sequence: CDR1 MNHEY, CDR2 SMNVEV (reference sequence). The CDR3 protein is CASSLFDGGHYGYTF. The CDR3 DNA reads TGTGCCAGCAGTTTGTTTGATGGGGGGCACTATGGCTACACCTTC.

This clonotype was seen more than once but under ten times. Here the CDR3 reads CATSQTGAEQFF. CDR3 nucleotides: TGTGCCACCAGCCAGACAGGGGCCGAGCAGTTCTTC. The V and J genes are TRBV24-1 and TRBJ2-1; 8 bases are shared with TRBD1. CDR1 is KGHDR and CDR2 is SFDVKD in the germline V gene. CDR3 length: 12 amino acids. V was pared by 7 bases and J by 10 bases, with 5 bases of the junction left unmatched.

This clonotype was observed a few times. This chain links TRBV2 with TRBJ2-3, with D uncertain. Looked up from germline, CDR1 is SNHLY and CDR2 is FYNNEI. The CDR3 loop spans 14 amino acids. With 3 bases removed from V and 0 bases from J, the gap between germline ends came to 7 bases. The CDR3 DNA is TGTGCCAGCAGTGATACTGTTAGCACAGATACGCAGTATTTT. This translates into CASSDTVSTDTQYF.

The chain employs TRBV20-1 and TRBJ2-1; D gene unclear. Germline values: CDR1 DFQATT, CDR2 SNEGSKA (reference sequence). The V end was cut by 3 bases, the J end by 13 bases, with 13 bases between. The CDR3 consists of 11 residues. CDR3 nucleotide sequence: TGCAGTGCTAGTCCAGGACCACATCAGTTCTTC. Protein sequence: CSASPGPHQFF.

This clonotype was observed a few times. The chain couples TRBV18 to TRBJ1-5; D gene unclear. V was trimmed by 1 base and J by 5 bases, leaving 15 bases between them. The CDR3 is made up of 16 amino acids. Germline CDR1 KGHSH, CDR2 LQKENI. The CDR3 DNA is TGTGCCAGCTCACCACGTCCAAGTACCACTGATCAGCCCCAGCATTTT. Amino acid sequence: CASSPRPSTTDQPQHF.

This clonotype was seen at least ten times. The chain carries TRBV9 and TRBJ1-4, with D possibly TRBD1 on 6 matching bases. CDR1 SGDLS and CDR2 YYNGEE come from the germline V gene. V was trimmed by 0 bases and J by 6 bases, leaving 12 bases between them. This CDR3 has 15 amino acids. The chain's CDR3 is CASSVGTASYEKLFF. For the CDR3, the DNA is TGTGCCAGCAGCGTAGGGACAGCTAGCTATGAAAAACTGTTTTTT.

This clonotype was observed many times. The chain combines TRBV29-1 with TRBJ2-1, with 10 bases fitting TRBD2. CDR3 size: 14 residues. Germline CDR1 and CDR2: SQVTM and ANQGSEA. The V and J ends lost 6 bases and 6 bases, in that order; junction bases with no gene match: 8. The CDR3 loop reads CSVSGLAGANEQFF. CDR3 DNA: TGCAGCGTGTCCGGTCTAGCGGGGGCCAATGAGCAGTTCTTC.

This clonotype has at least ten counts. The V call is TRBV27, the J call TRBJ2-6; unclear D gene. Germline lookup yields CDR1 MNHEY and CDR2 SMNVEV (reference sequence). V shed 3 bases and J shed 2 bases, with 14 bases lying between them. The CDR3 runs to 17 residues. CDR3 in amino acids: CASSFSSWPPGANVLTF. The CDR3 nucleotides read TGTGCCAGCAGTTTCTCCTCATGGCCTCCTGGGGCCAACGTCCTGACTTTC. The whole variable domain, filled in from reference TRBV27 and TRBJ2-6, reads EAQVTQNPRYLITVTGKKLTVTCSQNMNHEYMSWYRQDPGLGLRQIYYSMNVEVTDKGDVPEGYKVSRKEKRNFPLILESPSPNQTSLYFCASSFSSWPPGANVLTFGAGSRLTVL.

This clonotype was seen a handful of times. V and J are TRBV5-1 and TRBJ2-3; the match to TRBD2 covers 9 bases. The CDR3 runs to 16 residues. With V trimmed by 4 bases and J by 2 bases, 8 bases remained unmatched. CDR1 and CDR2 (germline): SGHRS, YFSETQ. The CDR3 nucleotides are TGCGCCAGCAGCCCTCGGACTAGCGTTTTCACAGATACGCAGTATTTT. Translation: CASSPRTSVFTDTQYF.

The genes are TRBV5-6 and TRBJ1-1; D unclear. The CDR3 runs 13 residues. V was clipped by 1 base and J by 5 bases, with 9 bases between them. The germline V gene has CDR1 SGHDT and CDR2 YYEEEE. This CDR3 is CASSLSLRTEAFF. In DNA form, the CDR3 reads TGTGCCAGCAGCTTGTCTTTGAGGACTGAAGCTTTCTTT.

This clonotype was seen a few times. The V gene is TRBV9, the J gene TRBJ1-2; D is uncertain. Germline CDR1 is SGDLS and CDR2 is YYNGEE. V was clipped by 2 bases and J by 4 bases, with 9 bases between them. The CDR3 totals 13 residues. This chain's CDR3 is CASSVEGAYGYTF. CDR3 bases: TGTGCCAGCAGCGTGGAAGGAGCCTATGGCTACACCTTC.

This clonotype occurred a few times. The chain uses TRBV25-1 and TRBJ2-5; 12 nucleotides match TRBD1. Losses at the gene ends were 2 bases for V and 5 bases for J; bases not matched to a gene: 9. CDR3 length: 17 amino acids. In germline, CDR1 is MGHDK, CDR2 SYGVNS. CDR3 DNA: TGTGCCAGCAGTGAAAATGGAGGGGACAGGGGGCGGGAGACCCAGTACTTC. It yields the protein CASSENGGDRGRETQYF.

Only a few counts were recorded for this clonotype. V gene TRBV7-2 combines with J gene TRBJ2-4, with TRBD1 matching over 7 bases. The CDR3 loop spans 14 amino acids. Germline-derived CDR1 and CDR2 are SGHTA and FQGNSA. V lost 3 bases and J lost 8; bases outside the gene matches: 7. CDR3 sequence reads: CASSFYRGEDIQYF. As DNA, the CDR3 is TGTGCCAGCAGCTTTTACAGGGGAGAGGACATTCAGTACTTC.

This rearrangement joins TRBV4-3 to TRBJ1-1, with a possible D match to TRBD1 (5 bases). This CDR3 spans 15 amino acids. Germline assignment: CDR1 LGHNA and CDR2 YSLEER. Trimming cost V 0 bases and J 5 bases, with 13 bases left between them. The CDR3 DNA follows: TGCGCCAGCAGCCAAGATCGGGGGGGTCAAACTGAAGCTTTCTTT. Encoded protein: CASSQDRGGQTEAFF.